These 10 T cell receptor beta chains share one sample of origin, sequenced in a study of blood T cell repertoires in COVID-19. The data were produced by immunoSEQ multiplex PCR, yet TCRdb's version contains in-frame clones alone and is incomplete. The sample contains around 180,000 clones, about 88% of which appear only once. Source material: peripheral blood. All receptors come from a woman in her twenties or thirties with active or convalescent COVID-19.

The V call is TRBV7-9, the J call TRBJ1-1; the D gene is possibly TRBD1 (5 bases). Germline V lookup: CDR1 SEHNR, CDR2 FQNEAQ (reference sequence). The CDR3 has 12 amino acids. V was pared by 4 bases and J by 3 bases, with 6 bases between. The CDR3 nucleotides read TGTGCCAGCAGCTCAGGGTACACTGAAGCTTTCTTT. This gives the protein CASSSGYTEAFF.

V usage is TRBV27 and J usage is TRBJ1-2; TRBD1 might be the D (6 bases). V was shortened by 5 bases and J by 1 base, with 14 bases between the two germline ends. CDR3 size: 15 residues. Germline CDR1 and CDR2: MNHEY and SMNVEV (reference sequence). CDR3 loop: CASSLTGRHNYGYTF. The CDR3 nucleotides read TGTGCCAGCAGTCTAACAGGGCGTCATAACTATGGCTACACCTTC.

The chain employs TRBV30 and TRBJ1-3, with 8 bases lining up with TRBD1. CDR1 is GTSNPN, CDR2 SVGIG, per germline (reference sequence). Trimming at V came to 3 bases and at J to 4 bases, leaving 8 bases not matched to a gene. This CDR3 contains 15 residues. The CDR3 region is CAWSRDRGAGNTIYF. CDR3 in DNA: TGTGCCTGGAGCCGCGACAGGGGCGCAGGAAACACCATATATTTT.

This chain uses TRBV5-6 with TRBJ1-1, with 7 bases lining up with TRBD1. CDR3 length equals 13 residues. Per germline, CDR1 SGHDT and CDR2 YYEEEE. The junction had 1 base not matched to a gene; V was cut back by 4 bases and J by 1 base. The CDR3 nucleotides read TGTGCCAGCAGCCGACAGGGGAACACTGAAGCTTTCTTT. Residues: CASSRQGNTEAFF.

V and J are TRBV4-1 and TRBJ2-1; 8 bases are shared with TRBD1. The CDR3 totals 14 residues. J lost 8 bases, V lost 4 bases, and 7 bases had no gene match. From germline, CDR1 is MGHRA and CDR2 YSYEKL. CDR3 nucleotide sequence: TGCGCCAGCAGCCTCGGACAGGGAGGAGATGAGCAGTTCTTC. Translating it yields CASSLGQGGDEQFF.

The rearrangement uses TRBV15 and TRBJ2-5; 9 nucleotides line up with TRBD1. This CDR3 is 16 amino acids long. With 2 bases clipped from V and 2 bases from J, the junction kept 6 bases outside the gene matches. Per the germline V gene, CDR1 is LNHNV and CDR2 is YYDKDF (reference sequence). CDR3 DNA sequence: TGTGCCACCAGCAGACCTGACAGGGGGGGACAAGAGACCCAGTACTTC. Translating gives CATSRPDRGGQETQYF.

The chain uses TRBV11-2 and TRBJ1-6; D unclear. The V gene's germline CDR1 is SGHAT and CDR2 FQNNGV. The CDR3 length is 15 residues. The V end lost 2 bases, the J end lost 0 bases, and 5 bases lay between the germline ends. DNA of the CDR3: TGTGCCAGCAGCTTAAAGAGCTCCTATAATTCACCCCTCCACTTT. It is translated as CASSLKSSYNSPLHF.

The genes are TRBV19 and TRBJ2-3, with TRBD2 identical over 9 bases. The CDR3 spans 15 residues. J lost 4 bases, V lost 4 bases, and 6 bases had no gene match. Germline-derived CDR1 and CDR2 are LNHDA and SQIVND (reference sequence). The CDR3 loop reads CASSTAGGFADTQYF. The CDR3 DNA is TGTGCCAGTAGTACAGCGGGGGGTTTCGCAGATACGCAGTATTTT.

This clone has just one count. This chain connects TRBV5-4 to TRBJ2-5; 8 bases are a match to TRBD2. V lost 4 bases and J lost 2; bases outside the gene matches: 7. The germline V gene encodes CDR1 SGHNT and CDR2 YYREEE (reference sequence). This CDR3 comprises 15 residues. CDR3 residues: CASSAQRGRQETQYF. Here the CDR3 DNA reads TGTGCCAGCAGCGCTCAGCGGGGGCGACAAGAGACCCAGTACTTC. The entire variable domain, with the rest obtained from reference TRBV5-4 and TRBJ2-5, is as follows: ETGVTQSPTHLIKTRGQQVTLRCSSQSGHNTVSWYQQALGQGPQFIFQYYREEENGRGNFPPRFSGLQFPNYSSELNVNALELDDSALYLCASSAQRGRQETQYFGPGTRLLVL.

This chain joins TRBV12-3 or TRBV12-4 and TRBJ1-2, with 7 bases lining up with TRBD1. The V gene end was trimmed by 6 bases and the J gene end by 7 bases; junction bases not matched to a gene: 8. This CDR3 has 13 residues. The CDR3 DNA reads as TGTGCCAGCAGCCCAGGGGGAATAGGTGGCTACACCTTC. It codes for CASSPGGIGGYTF.